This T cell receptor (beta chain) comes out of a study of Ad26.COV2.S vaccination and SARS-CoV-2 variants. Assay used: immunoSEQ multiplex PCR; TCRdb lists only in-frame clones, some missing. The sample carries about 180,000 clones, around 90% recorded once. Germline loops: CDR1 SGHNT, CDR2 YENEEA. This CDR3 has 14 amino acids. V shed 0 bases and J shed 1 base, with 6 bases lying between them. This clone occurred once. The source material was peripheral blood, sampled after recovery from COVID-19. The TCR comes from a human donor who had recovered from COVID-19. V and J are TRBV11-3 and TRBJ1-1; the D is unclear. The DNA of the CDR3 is TGTGCCAGCAGCTTAGACAGGTGGAACACTGAAGCTTTCTTT. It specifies CASSLDRWNTEAFF.